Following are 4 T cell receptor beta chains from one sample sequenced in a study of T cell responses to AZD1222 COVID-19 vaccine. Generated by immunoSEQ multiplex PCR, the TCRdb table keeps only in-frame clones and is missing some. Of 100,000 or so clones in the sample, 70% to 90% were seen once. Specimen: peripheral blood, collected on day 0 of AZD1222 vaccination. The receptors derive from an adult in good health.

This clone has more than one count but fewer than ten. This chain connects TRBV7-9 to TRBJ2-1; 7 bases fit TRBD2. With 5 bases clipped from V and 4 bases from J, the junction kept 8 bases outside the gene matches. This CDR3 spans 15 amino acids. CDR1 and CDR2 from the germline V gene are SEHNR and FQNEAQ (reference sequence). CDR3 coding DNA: TGTGCCAGCAGCATAAGCGGGGCGAATTACAATGAGCAGTTCTTC. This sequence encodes CASSISGANYNEQFF.

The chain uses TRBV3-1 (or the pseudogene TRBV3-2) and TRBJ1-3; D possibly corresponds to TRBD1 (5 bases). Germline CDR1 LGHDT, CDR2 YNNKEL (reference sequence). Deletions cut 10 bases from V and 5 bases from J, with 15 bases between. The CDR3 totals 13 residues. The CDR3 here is CATRGGVRNTIYF. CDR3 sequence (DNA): TGTGCCACCCGGGGAGGGGTTCGAAACACCATATATTTT.

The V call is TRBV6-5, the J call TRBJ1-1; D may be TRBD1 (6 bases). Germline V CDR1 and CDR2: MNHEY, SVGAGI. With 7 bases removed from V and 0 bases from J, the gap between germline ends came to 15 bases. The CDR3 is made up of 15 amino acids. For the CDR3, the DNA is TGTGCCAGCAAAAAGGACAGAATATTGAACACTGAAGCTTTCTTT. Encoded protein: CASKKDRILNTEAFF.

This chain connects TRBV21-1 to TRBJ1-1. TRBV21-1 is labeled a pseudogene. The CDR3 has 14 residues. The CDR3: CASSKALPNTEAFF. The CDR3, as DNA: TGTGCCAGCAGCAAAGCGCTGCCAAACACTGAAGCTTTCTTT.